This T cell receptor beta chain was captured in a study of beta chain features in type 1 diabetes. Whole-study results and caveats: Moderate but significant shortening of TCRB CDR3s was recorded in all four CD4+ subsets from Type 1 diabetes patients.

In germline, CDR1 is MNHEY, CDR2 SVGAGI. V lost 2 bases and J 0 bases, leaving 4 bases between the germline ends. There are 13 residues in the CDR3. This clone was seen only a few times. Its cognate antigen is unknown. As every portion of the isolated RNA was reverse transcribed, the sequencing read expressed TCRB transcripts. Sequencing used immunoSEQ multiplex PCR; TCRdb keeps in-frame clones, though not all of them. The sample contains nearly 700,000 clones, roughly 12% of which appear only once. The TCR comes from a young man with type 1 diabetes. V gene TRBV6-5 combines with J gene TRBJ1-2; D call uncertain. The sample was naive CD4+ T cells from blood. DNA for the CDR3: TGTGCCAGCAGTTACGGGGCTAACTATGGCTACACCTTC. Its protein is CASSYGANYGYTF.